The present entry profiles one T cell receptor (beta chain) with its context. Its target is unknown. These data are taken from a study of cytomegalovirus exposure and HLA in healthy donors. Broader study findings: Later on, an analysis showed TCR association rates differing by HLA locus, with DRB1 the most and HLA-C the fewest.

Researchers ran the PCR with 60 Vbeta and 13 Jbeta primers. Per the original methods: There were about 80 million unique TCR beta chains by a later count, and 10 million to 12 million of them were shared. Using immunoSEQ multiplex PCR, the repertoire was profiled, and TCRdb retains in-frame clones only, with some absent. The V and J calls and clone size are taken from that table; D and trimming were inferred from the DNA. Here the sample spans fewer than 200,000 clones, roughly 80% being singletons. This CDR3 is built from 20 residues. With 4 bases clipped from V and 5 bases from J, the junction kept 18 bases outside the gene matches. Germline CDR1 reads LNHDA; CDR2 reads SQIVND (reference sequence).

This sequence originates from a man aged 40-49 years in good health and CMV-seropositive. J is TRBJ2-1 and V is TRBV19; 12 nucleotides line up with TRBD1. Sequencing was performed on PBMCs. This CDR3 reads CASSNGYRDRGRVVNNEQFF. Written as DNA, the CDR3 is TGTGCCAGTAGTAACGGGTACCGGGACAGGGGGCGTGTCGTAAACAATGAGCAGTTCTTC.